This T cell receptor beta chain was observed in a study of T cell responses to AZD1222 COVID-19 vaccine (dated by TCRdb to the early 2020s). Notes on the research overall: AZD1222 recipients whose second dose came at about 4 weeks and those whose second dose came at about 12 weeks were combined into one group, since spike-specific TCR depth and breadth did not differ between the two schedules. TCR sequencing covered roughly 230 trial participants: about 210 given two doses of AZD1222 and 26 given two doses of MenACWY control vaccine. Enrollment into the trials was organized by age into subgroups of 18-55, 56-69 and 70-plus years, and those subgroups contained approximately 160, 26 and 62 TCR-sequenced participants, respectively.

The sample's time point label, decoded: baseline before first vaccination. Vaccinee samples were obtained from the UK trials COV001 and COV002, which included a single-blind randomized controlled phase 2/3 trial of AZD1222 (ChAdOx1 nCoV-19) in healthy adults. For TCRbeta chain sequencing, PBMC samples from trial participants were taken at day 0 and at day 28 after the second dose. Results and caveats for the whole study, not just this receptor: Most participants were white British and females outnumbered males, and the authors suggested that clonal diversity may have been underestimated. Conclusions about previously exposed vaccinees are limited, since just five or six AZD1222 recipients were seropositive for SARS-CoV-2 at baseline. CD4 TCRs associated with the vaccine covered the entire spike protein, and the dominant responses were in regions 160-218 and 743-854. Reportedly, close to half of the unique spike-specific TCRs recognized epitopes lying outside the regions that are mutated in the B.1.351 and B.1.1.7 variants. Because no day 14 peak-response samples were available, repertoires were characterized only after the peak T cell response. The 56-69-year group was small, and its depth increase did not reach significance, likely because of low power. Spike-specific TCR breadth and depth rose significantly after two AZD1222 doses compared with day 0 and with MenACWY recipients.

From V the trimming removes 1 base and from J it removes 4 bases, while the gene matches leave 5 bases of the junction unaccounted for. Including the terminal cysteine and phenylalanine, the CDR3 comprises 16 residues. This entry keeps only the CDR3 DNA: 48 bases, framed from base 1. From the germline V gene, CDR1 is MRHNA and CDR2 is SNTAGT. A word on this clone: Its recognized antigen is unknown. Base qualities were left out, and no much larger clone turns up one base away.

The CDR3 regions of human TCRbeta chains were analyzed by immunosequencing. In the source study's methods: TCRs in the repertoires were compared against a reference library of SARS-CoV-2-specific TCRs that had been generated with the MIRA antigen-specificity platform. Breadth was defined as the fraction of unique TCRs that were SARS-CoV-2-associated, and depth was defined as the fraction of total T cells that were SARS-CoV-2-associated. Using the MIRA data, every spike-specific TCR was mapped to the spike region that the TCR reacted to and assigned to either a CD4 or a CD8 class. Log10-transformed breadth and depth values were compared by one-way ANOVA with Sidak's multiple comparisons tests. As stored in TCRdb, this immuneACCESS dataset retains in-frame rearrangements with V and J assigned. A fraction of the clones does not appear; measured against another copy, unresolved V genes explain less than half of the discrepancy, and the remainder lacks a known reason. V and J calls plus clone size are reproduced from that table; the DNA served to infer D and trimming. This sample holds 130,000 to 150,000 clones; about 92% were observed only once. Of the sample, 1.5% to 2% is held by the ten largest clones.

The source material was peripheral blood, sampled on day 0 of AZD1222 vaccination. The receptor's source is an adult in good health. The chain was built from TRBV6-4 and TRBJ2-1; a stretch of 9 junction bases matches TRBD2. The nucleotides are TGTGCCAGCAGTGACTATCCTAGCGGGATGTACAATGAGCAGTTCTTC. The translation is CASSDYPSGMYNEQFF.